This T cell receptor beta chain came from a study of blood T cell repertoires in COVID-19. As for the study in general: Sources were T cells, B-cell-depleted T cells, or PBMCs; the material itself was cDNA or gDNA.

The CDR3 contains 13 residues. CDR1 and CDR2 from the germline V gene are GTSNPN and SVGIG (reference sequence). With 3 bases removed from V and 7 bases from J, the gap between germline ends came to 10 bases. In the study's own analysis: Reference gene primer amplification in the assay estimated nucleated cell counts. Profiling relied on immunoSEQ multiplex PCR, and the TCRdb table lists in-frame clones only, not all of them. That table is the source of V, J and clone size, and D and trimming were worked out from the DNA. In the table there are roughly 260,000 clones, 86% of which are singletons. This sequence originates from a man aged 40-55 years who had recovered from COVID-19. The chain recombines TRBV30 with TRBJ1-6; D possibly corresponds to TRBD1 (6 bases). The sample consisted of peripheral blood. The CDR3 is CAWSTGRNSPLHF. As DNA, the CDR3 is TGTGCCTGGAGCACAGGGCGAAATTCACCCCTCCACTTT.